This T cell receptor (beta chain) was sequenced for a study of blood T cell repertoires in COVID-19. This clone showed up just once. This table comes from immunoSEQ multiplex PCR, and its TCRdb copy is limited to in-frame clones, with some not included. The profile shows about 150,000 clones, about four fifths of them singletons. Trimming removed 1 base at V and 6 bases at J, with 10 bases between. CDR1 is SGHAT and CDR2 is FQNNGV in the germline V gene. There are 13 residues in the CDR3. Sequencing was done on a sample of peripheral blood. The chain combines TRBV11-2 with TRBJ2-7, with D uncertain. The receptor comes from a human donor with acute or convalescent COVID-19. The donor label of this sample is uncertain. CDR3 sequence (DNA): TGTGCCAGCAGCTTAGGACTTGATCGCGAGCAGTACTTC. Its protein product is CASSLGLDREQYF.